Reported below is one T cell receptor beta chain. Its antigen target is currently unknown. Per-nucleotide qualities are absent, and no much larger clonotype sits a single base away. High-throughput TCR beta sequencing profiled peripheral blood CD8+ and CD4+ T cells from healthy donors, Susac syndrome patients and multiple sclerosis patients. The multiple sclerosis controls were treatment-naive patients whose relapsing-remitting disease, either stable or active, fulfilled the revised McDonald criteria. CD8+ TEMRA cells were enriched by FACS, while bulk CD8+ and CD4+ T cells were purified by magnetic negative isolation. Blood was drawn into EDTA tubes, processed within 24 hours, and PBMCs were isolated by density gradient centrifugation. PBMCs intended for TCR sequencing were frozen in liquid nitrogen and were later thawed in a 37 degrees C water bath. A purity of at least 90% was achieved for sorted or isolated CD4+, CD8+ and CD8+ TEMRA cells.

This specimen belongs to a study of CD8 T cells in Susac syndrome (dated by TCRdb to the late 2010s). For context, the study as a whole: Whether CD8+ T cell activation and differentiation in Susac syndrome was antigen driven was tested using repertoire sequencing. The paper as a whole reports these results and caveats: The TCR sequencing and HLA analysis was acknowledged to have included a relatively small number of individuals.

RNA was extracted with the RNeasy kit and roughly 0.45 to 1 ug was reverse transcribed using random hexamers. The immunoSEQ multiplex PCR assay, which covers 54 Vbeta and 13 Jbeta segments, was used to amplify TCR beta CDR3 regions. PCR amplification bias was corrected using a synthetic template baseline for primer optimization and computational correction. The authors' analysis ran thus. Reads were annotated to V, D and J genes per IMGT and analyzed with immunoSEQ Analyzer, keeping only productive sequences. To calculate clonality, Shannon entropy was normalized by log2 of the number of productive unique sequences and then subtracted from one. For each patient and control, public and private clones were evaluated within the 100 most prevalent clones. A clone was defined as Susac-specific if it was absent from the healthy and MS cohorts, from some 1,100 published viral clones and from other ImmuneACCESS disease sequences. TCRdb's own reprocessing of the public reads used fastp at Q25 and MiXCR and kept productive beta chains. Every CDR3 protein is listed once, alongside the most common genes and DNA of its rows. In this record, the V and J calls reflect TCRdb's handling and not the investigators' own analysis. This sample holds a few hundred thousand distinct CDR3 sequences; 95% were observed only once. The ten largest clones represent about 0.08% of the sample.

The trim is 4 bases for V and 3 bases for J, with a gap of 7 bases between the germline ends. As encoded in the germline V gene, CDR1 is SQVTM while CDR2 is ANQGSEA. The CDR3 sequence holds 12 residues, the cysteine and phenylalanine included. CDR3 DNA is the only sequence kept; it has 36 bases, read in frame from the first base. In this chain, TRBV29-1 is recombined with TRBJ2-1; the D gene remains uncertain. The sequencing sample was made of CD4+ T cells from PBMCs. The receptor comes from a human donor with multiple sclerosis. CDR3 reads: CSVGLSYNEQFF. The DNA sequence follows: TGCAGCGTTGGGCTCAGCTACAATGAGCAGTTCTTC.